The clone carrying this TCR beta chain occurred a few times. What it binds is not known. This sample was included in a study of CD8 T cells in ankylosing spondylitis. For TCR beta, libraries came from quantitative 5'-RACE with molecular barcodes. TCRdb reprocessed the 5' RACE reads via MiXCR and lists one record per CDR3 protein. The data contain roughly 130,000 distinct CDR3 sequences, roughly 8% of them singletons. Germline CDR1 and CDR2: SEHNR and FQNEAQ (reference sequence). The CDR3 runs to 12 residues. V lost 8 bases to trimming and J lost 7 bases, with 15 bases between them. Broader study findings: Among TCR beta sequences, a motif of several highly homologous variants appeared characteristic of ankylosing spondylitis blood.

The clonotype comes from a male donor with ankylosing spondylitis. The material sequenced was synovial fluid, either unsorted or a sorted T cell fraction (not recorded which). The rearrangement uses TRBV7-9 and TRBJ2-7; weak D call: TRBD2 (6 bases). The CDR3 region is CASENSGYEQYF. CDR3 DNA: TGTGCCAGCGAGAACAGCGGGTATGAGCAGTACTTC. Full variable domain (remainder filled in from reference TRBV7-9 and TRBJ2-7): DTGVSQNPRHKITKRGQNVTFRCDPISEHNRLYWYRQTLGQGPEFLTYFQNEAQLEKSRLLSDRFSAERPKGSFSTLEIQRTEQGDSAMYLCASENSGYEQYFGPGTRLTVT.